The rows below give T cell receptor beta chains drawn from one sample of a study of blood T cell repertoires in COVID-19. Method: immunoSEQ multiplex PCR; TCRdb's copy keeps in-frame clones and lacks some. The table shows 300,000 to 450,000 clones, with more than 75% occurring only once. The sample comprised PBMCs or T cells enriched from blood (not recorded which). The receptors were gathered from a man aged 40-50 years in a cohort exposed to, infected with or recovered from COVID-19 (not recorded which). Each CDR3 is given with its conserved first and last residue. A D gene is named only where the DNA matches it firmly. Where a row states a size, it is once, few, many or the class of an expanded clone; other rows omit it.

J: TRBJ2-3; V: TRBV4-2; size: -; D: -; length: 13; DNA: TGTGCCAGCAGCCAAGATAATCCAGATACGCAGTATTTT; CDR3: CASSQDNPDTQYF
J: TRBJ1-2; V: TRBV29-1; size: -; D: -; length: 14; DNA: TGCAGCGTTGAATTGGGGGCATTAAACTATGGCTACACCTTC; CDR3: CSVELGALNYGYTF
J: TRBJ2-3; V: TRBV25-1; size: -; D: TRBD2; length: 14; DNA: TGTGCCAGCATCAGCGGGAGAAGCACAGATACGCAGTATTTT; CDR3: CASISGRSTDTQYF
J: TRBJ1-1; V: TRBV18; size: -; D: TRBD1; length: 16; DNA: TGTGCCAGCTCACCACCGTTGGGACAGGGGGTCACTGAAGCTTTCTTT; CDR3: CASSPPLGQGVTEAFF
J: TRBJ1-1; V: TRBV29-1; size: -; D: -; length: 12; DNA: TGCAGCGTTGTAGCCGGAAGGACTGAAGCTTTCTTT; CDR3: CSVVAGRTEAFF
J: TRBJ1-4; V: TRBV3-1/TRBV3-2; size: -; D: TRBD1; length: 15; DNA: TGTGCCAGCAGCCAAGGGGGGACAGCTAATGAAAAACTGTTTTTT; CDR3: CASSQGGTANEKLFF
J: TRBJ1-2; V: TRBV3-1/TRBV3-2; size: -; D: -; length: 14; DNA: TGTGCCAGCAGCCAAGCTAGAGGGCTCTATGGCTACACCTTC; CDR3: CASSQARGLYGYTF
J: TRBJ1-5; V: TRBV19; size: -; D: -; length: 18; DNA: TGTGCCAGTAGTATCTCAGGCAGGGCAGGGGCAAGCAATCAGCCCCAGCATTTT; CDR3: CASSISGRAGASNQPQHF
J: TRBJ2-1; V: TRBV4-2; size: -; D: TRBD1; length: 15; DNA: TGTGCCAGCAGCCAAGGACGGGACAGATACAATGAGCAGTTCTTC; CDR3: CASSQGRDRYNEQFF
J: TRBJ2-7; V: TRBV2; size: once; D: TRBD1; length: 15; DNA: TGTGCCAGCAATATCGAGCCGGGACAGGGGTACGAGCAGTACTTC; CDR3: CASNIEPGQGYEQYF
J: TRBJ2-7; V: TRBV6-5; size: -; D: -; length: 14; DNA: TGTGCCAGCAGCCAGGGACACCGCACCTACGAGCAGTACTTC; CDR3: CASSQGHRTYEQYF
J: TRBJ1-2; V: TRBV10-3; size: few; D: TRBD1; length: 15; DNA: TGTGCCACCCGGTCGACCGGGACAGACATTTATGGCTACACCTTC; CDR3: CATRSTGTDIYGYTF
J: TRBJ2-5; V: TRBV7-9; size: -; D: TRBD2; length: 15; DNA: TGTGCCAGCAGCCCTGGACTAGCTGGTCAAGAGACCCAGTACTTC; CDR3: CASSPGLAGQETQYF
J: TRBJ1-3; V: TRBV30; size: -; D: -; length: 13; DNA: TGTGCCTGGAGTCCAGGGTCTGGAAACACCATATATTTT; CDR3: CAWSPGSGNTIYF
J: TRBJ1-1; V: TRBV13; size: few; D: TRBD1; length: 14; DNA: TGTGCCAGCAGCTTAGTGACAGGGGGCACTGAAGCTTTCTTT; CDR3: CASSLVTGGTEAFF
J: TRBJ2-7; V: TRBV10-1; size: -; D: TRBD1; length: 15; DNA: TGCGCCAGCAGTGAATTGGGACAGGGTCGGAACGAGCAGTACTTC; CDR3: CASSELGQGRNEQYF
J: TRBJ2-1; V: TRBV6-4; size: -; D: TRBD2; length: 16; DNA: TGTGCCAGCAGTGACACCGGACTAGCGGAATACAATGAGCAGTTCTTC; CDR3: CASSDTGLAEYNEQFF
J: TRBJ2-3; V: TRBV10-3; size: once; D: TRBD2; length: 15; DNA: TGTGCCATCAGGGTAGCGGGAGGAAGCACAGATACGCAGTATTTT; CDR3: CAIRVAGGSTDTQYF
J: TRBJ1-2; V: TRBV27; size: once; D: TRBD1; length: 15; DNA: TGTGCCAGCAGTGCCCGGGACAGGGGGGGAATTGGCTACACCTTC; CDR3: CASSARDRGGIGYTF
J: TRBJ2-7; V: TRBV3-1/TRBV3-2; size: -; D: TRBD2; length: 15; DNA: TGTGCCAGCAGCCAATTAGCGGGAATAGCCTACGAGCAGTACTTC; CDR3: CASSQLAGIAYEQYF
J: TRBJ2-1; V: TRBV24-1; size: few; D: TRBD1; length: 15; DNA: TGTGCCACCAGTGACAGCTTTGGACAGGGATCTGAGCAGTTCTTC; CDR3: CATSDSFGQGSEQFF
J: TRBJ1-2; V: TRBV2; size: -; D: TRBD1; length: 13; DNA: TGTGCCAGGTCGGGACAGGGGACGACGGGCTACACCTTC; CDR3: CARSGQGTTGYTF
J: TRBJ2-1; V: TRBV14; size: -; D: -; length: 13; DNA: TGTGCCAGCAGCCAAGATTTGGCAGGAGAGCAGTTCTTC; CDR3: CASSQDLAGEQFF
J: TRBJ1-1; V: TRBV10-2; size: few; D: TRBD1; length: 16; DNA: TGCGCCAGCAGTGAGGGGCAGGGGGACGTGAACACTGAAGCTTTCTTT; CDR3: CASSEGQGDVNTEAFF
J: TRBJ1-5; V: TRBV30; size: -; D: TRBD1; length: 15; DNA: TGTGCCTGGAGTGTACAGGGGGTAAGCAATCAGCCCCAGCATTTT; CDR3: CAWSVQGVSNQPQHF
J: TRBJ2-1; V: TRBV15; size: -; D: TRBD2; length: 16; DNA: TGTGCCACCAGCAGAGGGGCGGGAGAGCCCCACAATGAGCAGTTCTTC; CDR3: CATSRGAGEPHNEQFF
J: TRBJ1-1; V: TRBV18; size: -; D: TRBD1; length: 14; DNA: TGTGCCAGCTCATTGGGACAGTTGAACACTGAAGCTTTCTTT; CDR3: CASSLGQLNTEAFF
J: TRBJ1-1; V: TRBV7-2; size: -; D: -; length: 15; DNA: TGTGCCAGCAGCTTAGGTTGGGGGGGCTGGACTGAAGCTTTCTTT; CDR3: CASSLGWGGWTEAFF
J: TRBJ1-3; V: TRBV4-1; size: -; D: TRBD1; length: 15; DNA: TGCGCCAGCAGCCAACAGGGGGCGGGAGGAAACACCATATATTTT; CDR3: CASSQQGAGGNTIYF
J: TRBJ1-4; V: TRBV28; size: -; D: TRBD1; length: 16; DNA: TGTGCCAGCAGTGCCCCACAGGGGAACCCTAATGAAAAACTGTTTTTT; CDR3: CASSAPQGNPNEKLFF
J: TRBJ2-7; V: TRBV29-1; size: -; D: -; length: 13; DNA: TGCAGCGTTTCGGGGGAGTCGGGGTACGAGCAGTACTTC; CDR3: CSVSGESGYEQYF
J: TRBJ2-3; V: TRBV3-1/TRBV3-2; size: -; D: TRBD2; length: 16; DNA: TGTGCCAGCAGCCAAGGAGCGGGAGGGCTGGGGGGTACGCAGTATTTT; CDR3: CASSQGAGGLGGTQYF
J: TRBJ2-7; V: TRBV7-2; size: once; D: -; length: 12; DNA: TGTGCCAGCAGCTCAGGTACCCTTGGGCAGTACTTC; CDR3: CASSSGTLGQYF
J: TRBJ2-1; V: TRBV5-8; size: -; D: TRBD2; length: 19; DNA: TGTGCCAGCAGCTTGGCGCTGACTAGCGGGAGTAGGGTTTACAATGAGCAGTTCTTC; CDR3: CASSLALTSGSRVYNEQFF
J: TRBJ2-7; V: TRBV7-6; size: -; D: -; length: 14; DNA: TGTGCCAGCAGCCTCGGACTCGCCGGTGAGGAGCAGTACTTC; CDR3: CASSLGLAGEEQYF
J: TRBJ2-3; V: TRBV2; size: -; D: TRBD2; length: 14; DNA: TGTGCCAGCAGCGGGACTAGCCCGAGAGATACGCAGTATTTT; CDR3: CASSGTSPRDTQYF
J: TRBJ2-2; V: TRBV5-4; size: -; D: TRBD2; length: 16; DNA: TGTGCCAGCAACCATATAGCGGGAGGTCATACCGGGGAGCTGTTTTTT; CDR3: CASNHIAGGHTGELFF
J: TRBJ1-2; V: TRBV6-5; size: -; D: TRBD1; length: 13; DNA: TGTGCCAGCAGGTGGGGGGAGACAGGGAGCTACACCTTC; CDR3: CASRWGETGSYTF
J: TRBJ1-3; V: TRBV7-2; size: -; D: -; length: 14; DNA: TGTGCCAGCAGCTCCAGGGGCTCTGGAAACACCATATATTTT; CDR3: CASSSRGSGNTIYF
J: TRBJ2-5; V: TRBV3-1/TRBV3-2; size: -; D: TRBD2; length: 16; DNA: TGTGCCAGCAGCGATCGGACTAGCGGGAGGGGCGAGACCCAGTACTTC; CDR3: CASSDRTSGRGETQYF
J: TRBJ2-1; V: TRBV5-1; size: -; D: -; length: 16; DNA: TGCGCCAGCAGCTTGTCCTCGGCGGGAATCTACAATGAGCAGTTCTTC; CDR3: CASSLSSAGIYNEQFF
J: TRBJ1-4; V: TRBV21-1; size: -; D: -; length: 15; DNA: TGTGCCAGCAGGGACAGGGGGTTAACTAATGAAAAACTGTTTTTT; CDR3: CASRDRGLTNEKLFF
J: TRBJ2-2; V: TRBV29-1; size: -; D: -; length: 12; DNA: TGCAGCGTTGGCAGTTTTGAACGGGAGCTGTTTTTT; CDR3: CSVGSFERELFF
J: TRBJ2-7; V: TRBV2; size: -; D: -; length: 12; DNA: TGTGCCAGCTCAGACAGGTTATACGAGCAGTACTTC; CDR3: CASSDRLYEQYF
J: TRBJ1-2; V: TRBV6-5; size: -; D: -; length: 12; DNA: TGTGCCCTTACGGGGGTGAGCGATGGCTACACCTTC; CDR3: CALTGVSDGYTF
J: TRBJ1-2; V: TRBV27; size: -; D: TRBD1; length: 15; DNA: TGTGCCAGCAGTTTATCGGGACAGGGCGGCTATGGCTACACCTTC; CDR3: CASSLSGQGGYGYTF